Sequencing of this T cell receptor (beta chain) was carried out in a study of CD8+CD57+ T cells in acquired aplastic anemia. Study context: Mean read depth for CD4+ cells from healthy donors was roughly 10 million. Study findings and constraints: The same twenty-nine CD8+ CDR3 sequences occurred in patients and in controls.

As for this clonotype: Its antigen is not known.

The template used for profiling TCR beta VDJ and CDR3 was genomic DNA. TCRdb recomputed calls from the reads with MiXCR, one row per CDR3 protein. The sample has approximately 99,000 distinct CDR3 sequences, around half seen once. CDR1 and CDR2 (germline): LNHDA, SQIVND (reference sequence). The CDR3 is 15 residues long. V lost 5 bases and J 4 bases, leaving 15 bases between the germline ends. Material: sorted CD4+, CD8+, or CD8+CD57+ T cells (not recorded which) from PBMCs. The chain recombines TRBV19 with TRBJ1-5; D may be TRBD1 (5 bases). This clonotype was obtained from a human donor in good health, serving as a control. CDR3 amino acids: CASSPGDLPNQPQHF. CDR3 bases: TGTGCCAGTAGTCCCGGGGACCTACCTAATCAGCCCCAGCATTTT.